This T cell receptor (beta chain) was sequenced during a study of T cell responses to AZD1222 COVID-19 vaccine. Study conclusions and caveats: Donors were chiefly white British, with a greater number of females, and clonal diversity was perhaps underestimated.

Some clones are missing from TCRdb's copy, which holds only in-frame ones; the method was immunoSEQ multiplex PCR. The sample has around 150,000 clones, 92% seen once. Comment on this clone: The antigen is unknown.

V lost 5 bases to trimming and J lost 3 bases; unmatched junction nucleotides: 3. The CDR3 consists of 14 residues. Germline V gene sequence: CDR1 MDHEN, CDR2 SYDVKM. The TCR comes from an adult in good health. The gene calls are TRBV28 and TRBJ2-7; 11 bases fit TRBD1. This specimen was peripheral blood, taken on day 0 of MenACWY control vaccination. The DNA of the CDR3 is TGTGCCAGCAGTATAGGGACAGGGGGCTACGAGCAGTACTTC. Protein sequence: CASSIGTGGYEQYF.